This T cell receptor beta chain derives from a study of chemoradiotherapy in HPV16-positive cancers. General study results and limits: During treatment, candidate HPV-specific clones and E7-related motifs expanded in tumor. In HPV16-positive patients, HPV-responsive T-cell expansion tracked better recurrence-free survival.

As for this clone: Its specificity is not known.

Profiled with immunoSEQ multiplex PCR; TCRdb holds only in-frame clones, not every one. The table records under 30,000 clones, roughly 94% of them present only once. The V gene's germline CDR1 is SGHRS and CDR2 YFSETQ. The CDR3 has 16 amino acids. The V end lost 0 bases, the J end lost 0 bases, and 13 bases lay between the germline ends. The chain has TRBV5-1 and TRBJ2-7; no clear D gene. Sampling took place from a patient who underwent chemoradiotherapy. The sequence came from a human donor with HPV-associated anogenital cancer. The CDR3 spells CASSLEGPTSSYEQYF. The CDR3 coding sequence is TGCGCCAGCAGCTTGGAGGGCCCTACCAGCTCCTACGAGCAGTACTTC.